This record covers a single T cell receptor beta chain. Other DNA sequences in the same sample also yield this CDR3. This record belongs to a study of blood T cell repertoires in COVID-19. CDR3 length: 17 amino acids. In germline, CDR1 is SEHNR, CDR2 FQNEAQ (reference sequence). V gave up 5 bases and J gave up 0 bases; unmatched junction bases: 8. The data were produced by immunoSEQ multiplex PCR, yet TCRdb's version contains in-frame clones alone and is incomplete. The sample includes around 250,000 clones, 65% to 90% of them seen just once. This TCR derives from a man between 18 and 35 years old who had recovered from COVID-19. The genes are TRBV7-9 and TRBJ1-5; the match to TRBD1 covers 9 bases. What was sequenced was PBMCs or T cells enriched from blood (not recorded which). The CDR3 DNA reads TGTGCCAGCAGCCTCGGGACAGGGACCTATAGCAATCAGCCCCAGCATTTT. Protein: CASSLGTGTYSNQPQHF. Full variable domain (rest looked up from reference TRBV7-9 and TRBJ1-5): DTGVSQNPRHKITKRGQNVTFRCDPISEHNRLYWYRQTLGQGPEFLTYFQNEAQLEKSRLLSDRFSAERPKGSFSTLEIQRTEQGDSAMYLCASSLGTGTYSNQPQHFGDGTRLSIL.